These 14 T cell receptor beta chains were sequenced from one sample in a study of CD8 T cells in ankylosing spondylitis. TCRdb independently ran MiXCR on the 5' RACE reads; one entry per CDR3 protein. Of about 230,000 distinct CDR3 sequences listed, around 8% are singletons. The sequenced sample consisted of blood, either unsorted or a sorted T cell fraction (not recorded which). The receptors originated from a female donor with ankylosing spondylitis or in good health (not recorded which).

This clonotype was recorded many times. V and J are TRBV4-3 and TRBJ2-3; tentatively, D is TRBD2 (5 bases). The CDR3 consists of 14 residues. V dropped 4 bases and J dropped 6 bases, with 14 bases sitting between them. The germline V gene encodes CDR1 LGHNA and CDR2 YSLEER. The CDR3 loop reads CASSPTSDYDTQYF. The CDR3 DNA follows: TGCGCCAGCAGCCCAACCTCTGACTACGATACGCAGTATTTT.

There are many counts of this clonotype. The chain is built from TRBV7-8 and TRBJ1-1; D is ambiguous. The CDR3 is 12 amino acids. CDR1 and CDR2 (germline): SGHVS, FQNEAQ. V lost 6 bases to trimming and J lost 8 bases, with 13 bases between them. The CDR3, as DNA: TGTGCCAGCAGTCTTACGGGCAGCGAAGCTTTCTTT. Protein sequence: CASSLTGSEAFF.

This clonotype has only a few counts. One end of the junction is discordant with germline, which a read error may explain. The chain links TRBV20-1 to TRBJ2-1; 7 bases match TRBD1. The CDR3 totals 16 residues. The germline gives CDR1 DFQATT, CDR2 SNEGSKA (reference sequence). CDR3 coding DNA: TGCTGTGCTAGAGATCATCCAGGGGGTTTGGGGAATGAGCAGTTCTTC. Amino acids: CCARDHPGGLGNEQFF.

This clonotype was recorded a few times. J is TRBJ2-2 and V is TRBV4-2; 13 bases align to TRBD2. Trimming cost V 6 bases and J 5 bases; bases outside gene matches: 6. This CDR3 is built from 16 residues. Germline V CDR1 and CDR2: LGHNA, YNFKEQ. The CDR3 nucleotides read TGTGCCAGCAGAAGACTAGCGGGAGGTTTTACCGGGGAGCTGTTTTTT. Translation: CASRRLAGGFTGELFF.

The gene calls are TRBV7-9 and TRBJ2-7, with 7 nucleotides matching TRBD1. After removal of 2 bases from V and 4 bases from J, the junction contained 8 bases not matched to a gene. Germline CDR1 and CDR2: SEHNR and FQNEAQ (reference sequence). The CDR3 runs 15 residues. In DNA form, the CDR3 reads TGTGCCAGCAGCTTAAAAGGGACAGAACTTTACGAGCAGTACTTC. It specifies CASSLKGTELYEQYF. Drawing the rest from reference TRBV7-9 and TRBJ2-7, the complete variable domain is DTGVSQNPRHKITKRGQNVTFRCDPISEHNRLYWYRQTLGQGPEFLTYFQNEAQLEKSRLLSDRFSAERPKGSFSTLEIQRTEQGDSAMYLCASSLKGTELYEQYFGPGTRLTVT.

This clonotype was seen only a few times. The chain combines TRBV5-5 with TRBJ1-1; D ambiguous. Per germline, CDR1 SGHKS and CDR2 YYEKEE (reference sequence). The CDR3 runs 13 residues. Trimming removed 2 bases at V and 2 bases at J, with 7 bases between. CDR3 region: CASSLLHNTEAFF. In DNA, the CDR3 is TGTGCCAGCAGCTTACTACATAACACTGAAGCTTTCTTT.

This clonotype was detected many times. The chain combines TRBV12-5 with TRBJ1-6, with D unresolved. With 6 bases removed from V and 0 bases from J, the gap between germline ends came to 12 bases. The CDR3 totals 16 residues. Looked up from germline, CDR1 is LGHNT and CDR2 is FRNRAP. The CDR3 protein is CASGKVLSSYNSPLHF. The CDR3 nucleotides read TGTGCTAGTGGGAAAGTCCTGAGCTCCTATAATTCACCCCTCCACTTT.

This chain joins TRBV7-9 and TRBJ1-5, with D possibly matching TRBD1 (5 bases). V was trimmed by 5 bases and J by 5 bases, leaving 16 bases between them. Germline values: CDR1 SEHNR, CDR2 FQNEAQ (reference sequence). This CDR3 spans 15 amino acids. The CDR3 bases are TGTGCCAGCAGCCCCGGCCCGCAGGGAGATCAGCCCCAGCATTTT. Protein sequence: CASSPGPQGDQPQHF.

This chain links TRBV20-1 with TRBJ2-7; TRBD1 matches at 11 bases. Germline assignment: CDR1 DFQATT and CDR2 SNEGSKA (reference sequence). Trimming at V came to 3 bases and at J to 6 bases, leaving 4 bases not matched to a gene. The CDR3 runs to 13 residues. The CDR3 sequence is CSASRDRGFEQYF. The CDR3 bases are TGCAGTGCTAGTCGGGACAGGGGGTTCGAGCAGTACTTC.

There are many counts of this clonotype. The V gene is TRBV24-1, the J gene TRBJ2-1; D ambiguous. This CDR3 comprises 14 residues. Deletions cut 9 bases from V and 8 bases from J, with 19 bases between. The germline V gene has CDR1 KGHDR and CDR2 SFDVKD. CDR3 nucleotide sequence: TGTGCCACCGTCTACCTATTTGGGTTGTATGAGCAGTTCTTC. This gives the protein CATVYLFGLYEQFF.

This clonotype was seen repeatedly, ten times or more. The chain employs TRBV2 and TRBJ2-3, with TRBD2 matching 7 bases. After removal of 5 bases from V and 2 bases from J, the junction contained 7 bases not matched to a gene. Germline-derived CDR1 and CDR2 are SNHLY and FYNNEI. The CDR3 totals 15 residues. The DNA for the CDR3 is TGTGCCAGCAGTCTCCAGCGGGAACCCACAGATACGCAGTATTTT. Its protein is CASSLQREPTDTQYF. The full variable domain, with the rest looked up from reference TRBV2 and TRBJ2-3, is EPEVTQTPSHQVTQMGQEVILRCVPISNHLYFYWYRQILGQKVEFLVSFYNNEISEKSEIFDDQFSVERPDGSNFTLKIRSTKLEDSAMYFCASSLQREPTDTQYFGPGTRLTVL.

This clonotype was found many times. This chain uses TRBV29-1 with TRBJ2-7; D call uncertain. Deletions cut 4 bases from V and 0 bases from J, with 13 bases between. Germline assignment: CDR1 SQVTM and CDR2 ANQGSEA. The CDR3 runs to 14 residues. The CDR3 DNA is TGCAGCGTTGGTCTGAGATTTAGCTCCTACGAGCAGTACTTC. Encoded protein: CSVGLRFSSYEQYF.

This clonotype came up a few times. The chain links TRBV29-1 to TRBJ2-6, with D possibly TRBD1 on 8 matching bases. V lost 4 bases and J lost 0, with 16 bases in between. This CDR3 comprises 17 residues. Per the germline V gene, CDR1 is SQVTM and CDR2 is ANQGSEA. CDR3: CSVGGGDRPSGANVLTF. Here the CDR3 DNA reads TGCAGCGTTGGAGGGGGGGACAGGCCCTCTGGGGCCAACGTCCTGACTTTC.

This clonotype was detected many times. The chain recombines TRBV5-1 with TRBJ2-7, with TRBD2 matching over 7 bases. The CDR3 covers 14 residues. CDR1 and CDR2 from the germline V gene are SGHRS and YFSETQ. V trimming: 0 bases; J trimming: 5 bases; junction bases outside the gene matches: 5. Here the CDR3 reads CASSLDGGGNEQYF. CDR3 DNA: TGCGCCAGCAGCTTGGATGGGGGAGGGAACGAGCAGTACTTC.